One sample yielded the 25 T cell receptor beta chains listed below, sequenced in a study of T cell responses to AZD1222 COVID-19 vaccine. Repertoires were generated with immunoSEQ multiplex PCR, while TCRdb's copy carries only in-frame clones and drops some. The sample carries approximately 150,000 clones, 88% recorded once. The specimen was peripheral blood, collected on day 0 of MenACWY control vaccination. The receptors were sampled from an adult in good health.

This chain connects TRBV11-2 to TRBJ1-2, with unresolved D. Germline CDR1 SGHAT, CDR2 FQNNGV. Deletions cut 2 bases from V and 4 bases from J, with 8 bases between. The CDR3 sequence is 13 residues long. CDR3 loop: CASSLSYFYGYTF. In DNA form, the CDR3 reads TGTGCCAGCAGCTTATCATATTTCTATGGCTACACCTTC.

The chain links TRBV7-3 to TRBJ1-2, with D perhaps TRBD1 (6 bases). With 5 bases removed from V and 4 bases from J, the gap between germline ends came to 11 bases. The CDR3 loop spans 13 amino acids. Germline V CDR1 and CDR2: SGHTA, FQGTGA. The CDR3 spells CASSAGRGYGYTF. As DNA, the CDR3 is TGTGCCAGCAGCGCCGGCAGGGGCTATGGCTACACCTTC.

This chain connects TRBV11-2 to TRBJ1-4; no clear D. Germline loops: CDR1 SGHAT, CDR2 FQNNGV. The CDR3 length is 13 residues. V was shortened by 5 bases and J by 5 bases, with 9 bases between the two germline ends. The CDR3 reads CASSEGVNEKLFF. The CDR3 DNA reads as TGTGCCAGCAGCGAGGGAGTGAATGAAAAACTGTTTTTT.

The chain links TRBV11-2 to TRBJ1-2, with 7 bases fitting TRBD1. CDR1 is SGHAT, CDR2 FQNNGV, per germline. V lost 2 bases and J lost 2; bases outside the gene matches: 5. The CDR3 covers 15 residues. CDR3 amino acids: CASSLTRGGNYGYTF. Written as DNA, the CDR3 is TGTGCCAGCAGCTTAACGCGAGGGGGCAACTATGGCTACACCTTC.

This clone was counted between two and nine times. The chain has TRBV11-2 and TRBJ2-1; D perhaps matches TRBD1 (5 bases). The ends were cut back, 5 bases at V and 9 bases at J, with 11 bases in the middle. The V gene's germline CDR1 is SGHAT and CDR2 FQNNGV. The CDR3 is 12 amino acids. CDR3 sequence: CASSVVRVEQFF. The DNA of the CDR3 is TGTGCCAGCAGCGTGGTCAGGGTTGAGCAGTTCTTC.

CDR3 in DNA: TGTGCCAGTAGTACGGGACAGGCCGGGGCTCAGCCCCAGCATTTT. Its protein product is CASSTGQAGAQPQHF. This rearrangement joins TRBV19 to TRBJ1-5, with 8 positions matching TRBD1. The V gene end was trimmed by 4 bases and the J gene end by 6 bases; junction bases not matched to a gene: 8. This CDR3 is 15 amino acids long. In germline, CDR1 is LNHDA, CDR2 SQIVND (reference sequence).

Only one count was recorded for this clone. In DNA form, the CDR3 reads TGTGCCAGCTCACCTTATACGGGAAGCACAGATACGCAGTATTTT. Translating gives CASSPYTGSTDTQYF. The chain employs TRBV18 and TRBJ2-3; maybe TRBD2 (5 bases). The germline V gene has CDR1 KGHSH and CDR2 LQKENI. V was cut by 3 bases and J by 0 bases, with 10 bases left in between. The CDR3 has 15 amino acids.

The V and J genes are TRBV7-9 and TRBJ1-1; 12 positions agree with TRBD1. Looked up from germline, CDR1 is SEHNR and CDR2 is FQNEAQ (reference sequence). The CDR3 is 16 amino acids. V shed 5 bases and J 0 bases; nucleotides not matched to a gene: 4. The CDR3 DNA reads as TGTGCCAGCAGCCTAGGGACAGGGGGCTTGAACACTGAAGCTTTCTTT. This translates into CASSLGTGGLNTEAFF. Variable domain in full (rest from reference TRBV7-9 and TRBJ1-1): DTGVSQNPRHKITKRGQNVTFRCDPISEHNRLYWYRQTLGQGPEFLTYFQNEAQLEKSRLLSDRFSAERPKGSFSTLEIQRTEQGDSAMYLCASSLGTGGLNTEAFFGQGTRLTVV.

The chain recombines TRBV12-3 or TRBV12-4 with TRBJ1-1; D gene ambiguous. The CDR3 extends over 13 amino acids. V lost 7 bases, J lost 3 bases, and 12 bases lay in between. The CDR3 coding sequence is TGTGCCAGCATCCAGACGGGGTACACTGAAGCTTTCTTT. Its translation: CASIQTGYTEAFF.

The CDR3 loop reads CASSFPRATGELFF. In DNA, the CDR3 is TGTGCCAGCAGCTTCCCCAGGGCCACCGGGGAGCTGTTTTTT. This chain links TRBV7-9 with TRBJ2-2; D possibly corresponds to TRBD1 (5 bases). CDR3 length: 14 amino acids. Germline CDR1 is SEHNR and CDR2 is FQNEAQ (reference sequence). V was pared by 3 bases and J by 4 bases, with 9 bases between.

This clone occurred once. The CDR3 DNA reads TGTGCCAGCAGCTTAATCCAGGGTGGTACTGAAGCTTTCTTT. Translated, it gives CASSLIQGGTEAFF. The chain combines TRBV7-2 with TRBJ1-1; possibly TRBD1 for D (5 bases). The CDR3 has 14 amino acids. V lost 2 bases to trimming and J lost 5 bases, with 12 bases between them. From germline, CDR1 is SGHTA and CDR2 FQGNSA.

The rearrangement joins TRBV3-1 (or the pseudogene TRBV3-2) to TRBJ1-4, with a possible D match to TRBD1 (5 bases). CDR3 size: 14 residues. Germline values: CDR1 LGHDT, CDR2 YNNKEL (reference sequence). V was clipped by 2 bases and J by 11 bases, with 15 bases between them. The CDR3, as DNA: TGTGCCAGCAGCCAATCTCAACTGGGGGGGAAACTGTTTTTT. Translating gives CASSQSQLGGKLFF.

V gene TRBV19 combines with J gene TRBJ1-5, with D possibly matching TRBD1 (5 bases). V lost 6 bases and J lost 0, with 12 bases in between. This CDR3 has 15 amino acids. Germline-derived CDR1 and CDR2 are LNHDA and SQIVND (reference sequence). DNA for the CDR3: TGTGCCAGTAGACCCCAGGGAAGTAGCAATCAGCCCCAGCATTTT. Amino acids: CASRPQGSSNQPQHF.

In DNA form, the CDR3 reads TGTGCCACCAGTGACCCGAGACAGGGTGGAGCAGATACGCAGTATTTT. Translating it yields CATSDPRQGGADTQYF. V and J are TRBV24-1 and TRBJ2-3; 7 bases agree with TRBD1. The V and J ends lost 4 bases and 4 bases, in that order; junction bases with no gene match: 10. This CDR3 contains 16 residues. The germline V gene has CDR1 KGHDR and CDR2 SFDVKD.

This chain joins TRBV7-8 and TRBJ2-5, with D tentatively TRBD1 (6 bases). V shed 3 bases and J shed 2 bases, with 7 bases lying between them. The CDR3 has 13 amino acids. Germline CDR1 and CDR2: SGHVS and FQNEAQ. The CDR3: CASSLDRQETQYF. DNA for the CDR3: TGTGCCAGCAGCTTGGACAGACAAGAGACCCAGTACTTC. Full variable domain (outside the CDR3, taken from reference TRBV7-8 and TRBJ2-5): GAGVSQSPRYKVAKRGQDVALRCDPISGHVSLFWYQQALGQGPEFLTYFQNEAQLDKSGLPSDRFFAERPEGSVSTLKIQRTQQEDSAVYLCASSLDRQETQYFGPGTRLLVL.

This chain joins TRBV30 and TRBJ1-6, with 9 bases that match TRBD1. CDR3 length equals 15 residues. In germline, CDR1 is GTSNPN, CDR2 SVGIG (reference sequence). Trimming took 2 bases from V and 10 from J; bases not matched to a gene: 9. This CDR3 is CAWSTGTGLESPLHF. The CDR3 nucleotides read TGTGCCTGGAGTACCGGGACAGGGCTAGAGTCACCCCTCCACTTT.

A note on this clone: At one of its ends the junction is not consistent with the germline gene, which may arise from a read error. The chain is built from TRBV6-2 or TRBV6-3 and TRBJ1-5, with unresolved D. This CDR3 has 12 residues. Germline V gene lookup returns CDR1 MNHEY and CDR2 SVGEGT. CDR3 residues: CASSPNRNHKQF. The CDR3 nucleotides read TGTGCCAGCAGTCCAAACAGAAATCATAAACAATTT.

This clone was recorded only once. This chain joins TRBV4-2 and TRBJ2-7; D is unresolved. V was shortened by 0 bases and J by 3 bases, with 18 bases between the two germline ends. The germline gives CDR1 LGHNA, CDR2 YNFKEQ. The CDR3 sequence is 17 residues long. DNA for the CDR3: TGTGCCAGCAGCCAAGATTTCCCCTCAGGATGGGGCTACGAGCAGTACTTC. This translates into CASSQDFPSGWGYEQYF.

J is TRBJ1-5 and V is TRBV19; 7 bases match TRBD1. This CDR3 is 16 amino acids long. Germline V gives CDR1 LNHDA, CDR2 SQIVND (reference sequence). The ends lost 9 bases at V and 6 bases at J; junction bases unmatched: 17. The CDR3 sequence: CASISEATGDGQPQHF. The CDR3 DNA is TGTGCCAGCATTTCAGAGGCCACAGGGGATGGTCAGCCCCAGCATTTT. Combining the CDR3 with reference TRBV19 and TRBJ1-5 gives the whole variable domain DGGITQSPKYLFRKEGQNVTLSCEQNLNHDAMYWYRQDPGQGLRLIYYSQIVNDFQKGDIAEGYSVSREKKESFPLTVTSAQKNPTAFYLCASISEATGDGQPQHFGDGTRLSIL.

In DNA, the CDR3 is TGTGCCAGCACTGAGGCCCAAGGCTACGAGCAGTACTTC. It translates to CASTEAQGYEQYF. The rearrangement uses TRBV25-1 and TRBJ2-7; D is unclear. V lost 7 bases and J 3 bases, leaving 13 bases between the germline ends. Germline CDR1 and CDR2: MGHDK and SYGVNS. The CDR3 runs to 13 residues.

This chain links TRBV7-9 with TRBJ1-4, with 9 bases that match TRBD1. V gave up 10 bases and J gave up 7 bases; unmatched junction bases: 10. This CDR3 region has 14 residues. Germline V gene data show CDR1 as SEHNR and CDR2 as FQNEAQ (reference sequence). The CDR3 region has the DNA TGTGCCACCTCTGGGACAGGGCGGACTGAAAAACTGTTTTTT. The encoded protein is CATSGTGRTEKLFF.

The CDR3 DNA sequence: TGTGCCAGCTCACCCAAAGCGACAGATAGCAATCAGCCCCAGCATTTT. Its protein is CASSPKATDSNQPQHF. V usage is TRBV18 and J usage is TRBJ1-5; possible D gene TRBD1, 5 bases. Germline values: CDR1 KGHSH, CDR2 LQKENI. Trimming cost V 3 bases and J 0 bases, with 12 bases left between them. The CDR3 has 16 amino acids.

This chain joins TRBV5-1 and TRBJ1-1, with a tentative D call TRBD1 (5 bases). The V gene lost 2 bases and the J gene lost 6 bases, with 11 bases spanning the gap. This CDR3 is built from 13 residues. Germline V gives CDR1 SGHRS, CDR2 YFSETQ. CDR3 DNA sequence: TGCGCCAGCAGCTTATCCCGGGGACCTGAAGCTTTCTTT. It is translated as CASSLSRGPEAFF.

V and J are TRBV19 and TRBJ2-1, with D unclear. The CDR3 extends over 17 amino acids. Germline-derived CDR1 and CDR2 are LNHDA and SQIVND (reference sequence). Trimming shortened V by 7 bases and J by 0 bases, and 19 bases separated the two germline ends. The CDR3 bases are TGTGCCAGTAAAGTGTGGGCAGGCCAGAGCTCCTACAATGAGCAGTTCTTC. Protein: CASKVWAGQSSYNEQFF.

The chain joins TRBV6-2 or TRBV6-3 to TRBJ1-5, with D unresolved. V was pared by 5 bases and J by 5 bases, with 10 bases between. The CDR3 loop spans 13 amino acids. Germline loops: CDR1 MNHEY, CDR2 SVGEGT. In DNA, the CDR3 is TGTGCCAGCAGTACTGCTCGATATCAGCCCCAGCATTTT. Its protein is CASSTARYQPQHF.